The present TCR beta chain was sequenced within a study of shared clonotypes between healthy human individuals. Study context: Plates per donor: three CD4 naive, three CD4 memory, two CD8 naive, one CD8 memory.

Germline V gives CDR1 MNHNY, CDR2 SVGAGI (reference sequence). V was pared by 5 bases and J by 3 bases, with 12 bases of the junction left unmatched. The CDR3 has 16 amino acids. The test was conducted at deep level. Data came from immunoSEQ multiplex PCR; TCRdb stores just in-frame clones and leaves some out. The table has a few million clones, around nine tenths seen once. This clone was picked up a small number of times. What it binds is not known. Findings and limits, study-wide: In general, naive subsets displayed greater estimated richness than memory subsets did. Shared clonotypes across all four donors exceeded non-shared ones in generation probability.

The clonotype comes from a man younger than 35 in good health. Sequencing was carried out using naive CD4+ T cells sorted from blood. Subset here: CD45RA+ positively selected. This sequence joins TRBV6-6 and TRBJ1-1; 7 positions agree with TRBD1. CDR3 protein: CASSPQDRSRDTEAFF. The CDR3 DNA is TGTGCCAGCAGTCCCCAGGACAGGTCCCGTGACACTGAAGCTTTCTTT.